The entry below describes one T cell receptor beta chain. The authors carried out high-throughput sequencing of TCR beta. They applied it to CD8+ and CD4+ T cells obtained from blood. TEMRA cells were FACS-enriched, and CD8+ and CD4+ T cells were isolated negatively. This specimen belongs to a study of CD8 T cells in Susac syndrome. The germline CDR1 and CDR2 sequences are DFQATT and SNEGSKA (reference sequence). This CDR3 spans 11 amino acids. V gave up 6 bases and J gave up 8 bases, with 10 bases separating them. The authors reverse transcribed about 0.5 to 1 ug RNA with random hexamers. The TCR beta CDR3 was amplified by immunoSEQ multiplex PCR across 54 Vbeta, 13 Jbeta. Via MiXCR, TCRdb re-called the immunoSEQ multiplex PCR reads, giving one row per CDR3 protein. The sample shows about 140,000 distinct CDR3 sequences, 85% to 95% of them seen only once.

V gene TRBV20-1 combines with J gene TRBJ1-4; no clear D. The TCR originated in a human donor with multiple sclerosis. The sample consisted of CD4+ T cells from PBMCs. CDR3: CSAANQEKLFF. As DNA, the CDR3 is TGCAGTGCCGCCAATCAGGAAAAACTGTTTTTT.